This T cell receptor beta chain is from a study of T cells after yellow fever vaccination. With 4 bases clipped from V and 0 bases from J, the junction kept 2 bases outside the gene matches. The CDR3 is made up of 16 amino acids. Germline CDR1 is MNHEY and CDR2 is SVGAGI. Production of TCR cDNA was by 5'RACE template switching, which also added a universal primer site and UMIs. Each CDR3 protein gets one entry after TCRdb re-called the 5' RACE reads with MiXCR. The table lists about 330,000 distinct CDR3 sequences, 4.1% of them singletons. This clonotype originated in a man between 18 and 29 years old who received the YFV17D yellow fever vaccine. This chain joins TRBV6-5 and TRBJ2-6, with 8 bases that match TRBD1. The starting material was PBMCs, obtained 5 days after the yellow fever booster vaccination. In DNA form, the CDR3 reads TGTGCCAGCAGTTCAGACAGGGGCTCTGGGGCCAACGTCCTGACTTTC. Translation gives CASSSDRGSGANVLTF.